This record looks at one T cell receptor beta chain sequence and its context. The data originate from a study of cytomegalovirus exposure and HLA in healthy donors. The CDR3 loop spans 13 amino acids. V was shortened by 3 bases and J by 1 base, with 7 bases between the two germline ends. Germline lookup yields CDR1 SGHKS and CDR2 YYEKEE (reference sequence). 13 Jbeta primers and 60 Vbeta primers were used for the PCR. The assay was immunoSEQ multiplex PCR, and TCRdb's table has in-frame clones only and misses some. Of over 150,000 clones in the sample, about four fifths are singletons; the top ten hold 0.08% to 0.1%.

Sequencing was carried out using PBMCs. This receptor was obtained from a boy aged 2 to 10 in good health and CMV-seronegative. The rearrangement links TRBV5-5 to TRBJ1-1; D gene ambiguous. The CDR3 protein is CASSYSGNTEAFF. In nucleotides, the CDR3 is TGTGCCAGCAGCTATTCGGGGAACACTGAAGCTTTCTTT. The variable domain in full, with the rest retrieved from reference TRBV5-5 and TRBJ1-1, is DAGVTQSPTHLIKTRGQQVTLRCSPISGHKSVSWYQQVLGQGPQFIFQYYEKEERGRGNFPDRFSARQFPNYSSELNVNALLLGDSALYLCASSYSGNTEAFFGQGTRLTVV.